A selection of T cell receptor beta chains follows, all from one sample in a study of blood T cell repertoires in COVID-19. TCRdb's table, derived via immunoSEQ multiplex PCR, lists solely in-frame clones and lacks some. The repertoire has approximately 280,000 clones, approximately 81% of them found once; the top ten carry 2% to 3%. Material: PBMCs or T cells enriched from blood (not recorded which). The receptors were sampled from a woman aged 50 to 65 who had recovered from COVID-19. Both conserved end residues are part of each CDR3. Fields, in order: J gene, D gene, clone size, V gene, CDR3 DNA, CDR3 protein. The D gene is left open where the match is weak. Size is omitted from some rows. Given values are once, few, many or a class for expanded clones.

TRBJ1-1,TRBD1,once,TRBV6-6,TGTGCCAGCAGTTCTCTACAGGGGCTGAACACTGAAGCTTTCTTT,CASSSLQGLNTEAFF
TRBJ2-7,TRBD1,.,TRBV7-2,TGTGCCAGCAGCTTACTCGGACAGGGGAGAGCCTACGAGCAGTACTTC,CASSLLGQGRAYEQYF
TRBJ2-7,.,.,TRBV27,TGTGCCAGCAGTCGACAGGTAGCCTACGAGCAGTACTTC,CASSRQVAYEQYF
TRBJ1-5,.,.,TRBV6-1,TGTGCCAGCAGTGAATCTCCGAGGATTCAGCCCCAGCATTTT,CASSESPRIQPQHF
TRBJ2-2,TRBD1,.,TRBV19,TGTGCCAGTAGTATGGACAGGGGGCGGTTGAACACCGGGGAGCTGTTTTTT,CASSMDRGRLNTGELFF
TRBJ2-7,TRBD2,few,TRBV6-1,TGTGCCAGCAGTGAAGCGCTAGCGGGCTCCTACGAGCAGTACTTC,CASSEALAGSYEQYF
TRBJ1-2,.,.,TRBV2,TGTGCCAGCTCCCCGGGGGTCCTCTATGGCTACACCTTC,CASSPGVLYGYTF
TRBJ2-7,.,.,TRBV19,TGTGCCACAAGTGTGGGGGCTGCTTACGAGCAGTACTTC,CATSVGAAYEQYF
TRBJ1-2,.,.,TRBV6-2/TRBV6-3,TGTGCCAGCAGCCCGACACTTAACTATGGCTACACCTTC,CASSPTLNYGYTF
TRBJ1-5,.,.,TRBV28,TGTGCCAGCAGTTTCCCCCCGCGGCAGGCGAGCGGGCCCCAGCATTTT,CASSFPPRQASGPQHF
TRBJ2-2,TRBD1,once,TRBV19,TGTGCCAGTACCCGGACAGGGGCCTACACCGGGGAGCTGTTTTTT,CASTRTGAYTGELFF
TRBJ1-4,.,.,TRBV7-6,TGTGCCAGCAGTTTAAGCGGGGCCGGGAATGAAAAACTGTTTTTT,CASSLSGAGNEKLFF
TRBJ2-2,.,.,TRBV6-4,TGTGCCAGCCGCGGACTATGGAACACCGGGGAGCTGTTTTTT,CASRGLWNTGELFF
TRBJ2-7,.,.,TRBV24-1,TGTGCCACCAGTGATCCTAGATCCTACGAGCAGTACTTC,CATSDPRSYEQYF
TRBJ1-1,.,.,TRBV11-3,TGTGCCAGCAGTTCCCCCAGGACGGGAATAGCTTTCTTT,CASSSPRTGIAFF
TRBJ2-2,TRBD1,.,TRBV9,TGTGCCAGCAGCGTAGGGAACAGGGGAACCGGGGAGCTGTTTTTT,CASSVGNRGTGELFF
TRBJ1-2,TRBD1,.,TRBV7-2,TGTGCCAGCAGCACCGGGACAGGGGGCAACTATGGCTACACCTTC,CASSTGTGGNYGYTF
TRBJ1-2,.,few,TRBV3-1/TRBV3-2,TGTGCCAGCAAAATAACCGGGCAGAGCGGAAGCTACACCTTC,CASKITGQSGSYTF
TRBJ2-1,.,.,TRBV2,TGTGCCAGCAGTCCTCTGAGACAGAACAATGAGCAGTTCTTC,CASSPLRQNNEQFF
TRBJ1-1,.,.,TRBV30,TGTGCCTGGAGTGGGCATCGGGACACTGAAGCTTTCTTT,CAWSGHRDTEAFF
TRBJ2-1,.,.,TRBV29-1,TGCAGCGTTAACCTGGCCCTTGGGCAGTTCTTC,CSVNLALGQFF
TRBJ1-5,.,.,TRBV2,TGTGCCAGCAGTGCAGGGATTTGGCAGCCCCAGCATTTT,CASSAGIWQPQHF
TRBJ1-5,.,.,TRBV30,TGTGCCTGGAGCGGACGACAGTTTAGCAATCAGCCCCAGCATTTT,CAWSGRQFSNQPQHF
TRBJ1-3,TRBD1,.,TRBV11-2,TGTGCCAGCAGCTTAAACGCGGGACAGGGGATGGCTGGAAACACCATATATTTT,CASSLNAGQGMAGNTIYF
TRBJ2-7,TRBD2,.,TRBV6-6,TGTGCCAGCAGTTACAGCCTAGCGGGCGGCTACGAGCAGTACTTC,CASSYSLAGGYEQYF
TRBJ2-2,.,.,TRBV2,TGTGCCAGCAGTGAAGGCTATCTTCAGGACACCGGGGAGCTGTTTTTT,CASSEGYLQDTGELFF
TRBJ1-2,.,few,TRBV25-1,TGTGCCAGCAGTGATAATAACTATGGCTACACCTTC,CASSDNNYGYTF
TRBJ2-4,TRBD1,.,TRBV2,TGTGCCAGCAGGGTTCAGGGGGCAGGCATTCAGTACTTC,CASRVQGAGIQYF
TRBJ2-3,.,.,TRBV9,TGTGCCAGCAGCGTACTAGGAGATACGCAGTATTTT,CASSVLGDTQYF
TRBJ2-2,.,.,TRBV3-1/TRBV3-2,TGTGCCAGCAGGACAAACCGGGGGATAGGCACCGGGGAGCTGTTTTTT,CASRTNRGIGTGELFF
TRBJ2-5,.,.,TRBV7-3,TGTGCCAGCAGCTTTGGGCCTTCAGAGACCCAGTACTTC,CASSFGPSETQYF
TRBJ2-5,TRBD1,.,TRBV27,TGTGCCAGCAGTTTGGGGACAGGGGGCGCGAAGACCCAGTACTTC,CASSLGTGGAKTQYF
TRBJ1-2,.,.,TRBV5-1,TGCGCCAGCAGCTTGGATTTCTTCGTGGACAATGGGGATGGCTACACCTTC,CASSLDFFVDNGDGYTF
TRBJ1-2,.,.,TRBV30,TGTGCCTGGAGGGCAAGTTCGAATGGCTACACCTTC,CAWRASSNGYTF
TRBJ2-7,TRBD1,.,TRBV5-5,TGTGCCAGCAGCTTGTACGGGACAGGGGCCTACGAGCAGTACTTC,CASSLYGTGAYEQYF
TRBJ1-6,.,.,TRBV2,TGTGCCAGCAGGGACATGCGGTCACCCCTCCACTTT,CASRDMRSPLHF
TRBJ1-4,TRBD1,.,TRBV7-9,TGTGCCAGCAGCACAAACCGGGACAGGGAAAAACTGTTTTTT,CASSTNRDREKLFF
TRBJ1-4,.,.,TRBV19,TGTGCCAGTAATGACAGGTCCTCTAATGAAAAACTGTTTTTT,CASNDRSSNEKLFF
TRBJ1-1,TRBD1,once,TRBV27,TGTGCCAGCAGTTCAGGACAGGGAGAGTATACTGAAGCTTTCTTT,CASSSGQGEYTEAFF
TRBJ2-3,TRBD1,.,TRBV11-3,TGTGCCAGCAGCCCGGGACAGGGCTCAGATACGCAGTATTTT,CASSPGQGSDTQYF
TRBJ1-4,TRBD1,.,TRBV7-2,TGTGCCAGCAGCTTAGGAGCGGCCAGGGGGAATGAAAAACTGTTTTTT,CASSLGAARGNEKLFF